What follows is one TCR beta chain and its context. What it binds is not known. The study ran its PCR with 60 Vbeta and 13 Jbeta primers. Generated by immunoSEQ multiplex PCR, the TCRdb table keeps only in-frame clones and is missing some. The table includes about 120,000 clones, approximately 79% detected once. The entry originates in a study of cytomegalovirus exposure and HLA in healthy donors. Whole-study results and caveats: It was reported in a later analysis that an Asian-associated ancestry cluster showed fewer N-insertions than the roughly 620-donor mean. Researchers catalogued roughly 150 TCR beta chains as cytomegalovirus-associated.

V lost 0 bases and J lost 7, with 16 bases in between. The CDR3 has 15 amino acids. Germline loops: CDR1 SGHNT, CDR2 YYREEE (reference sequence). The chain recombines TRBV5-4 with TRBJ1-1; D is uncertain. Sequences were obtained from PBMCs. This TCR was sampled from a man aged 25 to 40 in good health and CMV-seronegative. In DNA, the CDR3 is TGTGCCAGCAGCTTGGTTAGCAGACCTCATAATGAAGCTTTCTTT. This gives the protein CASSLVSRPHNEAFF. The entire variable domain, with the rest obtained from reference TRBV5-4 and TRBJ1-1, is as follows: ETGVTQSPTHLIKTRGQQVTLRCSSQSGHNTVSWYQQALGQGPQFIFQYYREEENGRGNFPPRFSGLQFPNYSSELNVNALELDDSALYLCASSLVSRPHNEAFFGQGTRLTVV.